This note documents a single T cell receptor beta chain sequence. In the original analysis: Researchers report that nucleated cell counts were estimated from reference gene primer amplification. Clones were sequenced by immunoSEQ multiplex PCR, and TCRdb holds only the in-frame ones, with some missing. V and J calls and clone size follow that table, whereas D and trimming were derived from the DNA. The sample has approximately 65,000 clones, roughly 80% seen once; the top ten hold 23%. V was pared by 6 bases and J by 6 bases, with 7 bases of the junction left unmatched. Germline assignment: CDR1 LGHDT and CDR2 YNNKEL (reference sequence). The CDR3 contains 15 residues. This record comes from a study of blood T cell repertoires in COVID-19. Study overall: Sample material is recorded as cDNA or gDNA derived from T cells, B-cell-depleted T cells, or PBMCs.

The TCR was taken from a human donor in a cohort sampled during active COVID-19. Sequenced sample: peripheral blood. The chain joins TRBV3-1 (or the pseudogene TRBV3-2) to TRBJ2-2; 10 nucleotides line up with TRBD1. The CDR3 DNA reads TGTGCCAGCAGTGAGACAGGGGGCTCGGCCGGGGAGCTGTTTTTT. Amino acid sequence: CASSETGGSAGELFF.